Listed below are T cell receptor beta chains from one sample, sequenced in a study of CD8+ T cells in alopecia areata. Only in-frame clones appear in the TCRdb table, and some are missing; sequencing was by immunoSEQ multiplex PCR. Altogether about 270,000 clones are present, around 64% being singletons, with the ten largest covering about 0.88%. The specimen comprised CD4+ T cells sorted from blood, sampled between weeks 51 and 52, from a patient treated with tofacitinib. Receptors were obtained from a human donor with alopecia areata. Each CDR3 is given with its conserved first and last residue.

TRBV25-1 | CASRLSTGPNSPLHF
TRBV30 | CAWSLGSPGSGNEKLFF
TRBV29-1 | CSSGLAGGPQATQYF
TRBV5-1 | CASHPAQGTNEQFF
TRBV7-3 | CASSLRTRALNEQFF
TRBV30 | CAWNGIAGNTIYF
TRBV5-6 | CASSLAAGENYGYTF
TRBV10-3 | CAISPRQELSGYTF
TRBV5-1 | CASSLGQYHQPQHF
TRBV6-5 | CASSSRQGSYEQYF
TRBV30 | CAWRGQALNIQYF